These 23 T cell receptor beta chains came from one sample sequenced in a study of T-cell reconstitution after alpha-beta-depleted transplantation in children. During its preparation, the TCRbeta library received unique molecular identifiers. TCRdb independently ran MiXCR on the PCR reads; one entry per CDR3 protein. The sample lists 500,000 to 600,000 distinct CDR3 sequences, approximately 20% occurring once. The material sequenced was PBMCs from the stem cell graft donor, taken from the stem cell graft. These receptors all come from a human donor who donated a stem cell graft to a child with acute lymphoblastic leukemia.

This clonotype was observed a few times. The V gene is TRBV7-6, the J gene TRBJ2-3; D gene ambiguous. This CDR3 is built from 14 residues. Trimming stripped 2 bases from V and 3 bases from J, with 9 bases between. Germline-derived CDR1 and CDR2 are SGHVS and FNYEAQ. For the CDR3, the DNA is TGTGCCAGCAGCTTAAACTTCGGAACAGATACGCAGTATTTT. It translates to CASSLNFGTDTQYF.

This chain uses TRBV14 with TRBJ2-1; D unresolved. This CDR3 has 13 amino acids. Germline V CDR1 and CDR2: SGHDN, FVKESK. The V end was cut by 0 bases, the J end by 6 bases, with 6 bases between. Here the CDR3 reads CASSQDLRNEQFF. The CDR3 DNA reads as TGTGCCAGCAGCCAAGATCTACGCAATGAGCAGTTCTTC.

The DNA of the CDR3 is TGTGCCAGCAGCTTAAAGGTACACTATGGCTACACCTTC. This sequence encodes CASSLKVHYGYTF. The chain employs TRBV7-9 and TRBJ1-2, with D unresolved. The CDR3 runs 13 residues. Trimming took 2 bases from V and 3 from J, leaving 7 bases between them. The germline gives CDR1 SEHNR, CDR2 FQNEAQ (reference sequence).

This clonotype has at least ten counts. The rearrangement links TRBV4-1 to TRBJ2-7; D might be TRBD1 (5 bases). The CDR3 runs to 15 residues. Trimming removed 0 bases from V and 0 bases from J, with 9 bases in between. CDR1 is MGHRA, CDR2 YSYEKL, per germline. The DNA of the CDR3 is TGCGCCAGCAGCCAAGATCAGGGAACCTCCTACGAGCAGTACTTC. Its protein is CASSQDQGTSYEQYF.

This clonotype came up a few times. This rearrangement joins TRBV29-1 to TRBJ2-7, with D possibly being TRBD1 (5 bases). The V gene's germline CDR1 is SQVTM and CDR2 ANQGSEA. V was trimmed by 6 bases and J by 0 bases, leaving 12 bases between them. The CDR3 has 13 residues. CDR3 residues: CSVLTTGSYEQYF. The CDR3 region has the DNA TGCAGCGTCCTTACCACAGGCTCCTACGAGCAGTACTTC.

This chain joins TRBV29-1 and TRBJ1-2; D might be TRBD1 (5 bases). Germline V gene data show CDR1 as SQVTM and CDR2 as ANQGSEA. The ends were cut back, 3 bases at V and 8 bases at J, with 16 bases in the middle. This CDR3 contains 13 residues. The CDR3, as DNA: TGCAGCGTTGAGGCGGGGGTGGCCGGAGGCTACACCTTC. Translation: CSVEAGVAGGYTF.

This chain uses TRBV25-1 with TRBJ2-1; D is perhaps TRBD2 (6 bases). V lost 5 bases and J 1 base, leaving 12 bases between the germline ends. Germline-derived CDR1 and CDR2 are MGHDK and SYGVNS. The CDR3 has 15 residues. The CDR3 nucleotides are TGTGCCAGCAGTCGCCCTGGGGGGTCCTACAATGAGCAGTTCTTC. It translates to CASSRPGGSYNEQFF.

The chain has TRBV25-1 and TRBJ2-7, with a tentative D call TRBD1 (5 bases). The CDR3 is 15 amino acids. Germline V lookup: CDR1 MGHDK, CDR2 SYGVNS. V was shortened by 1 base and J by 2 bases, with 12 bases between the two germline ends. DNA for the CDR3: TGTGCCAGCAGTGAATTAGGGGTCAGTACCTACGAGCAGTACTTC. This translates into CASSELGVSTYEQYF.

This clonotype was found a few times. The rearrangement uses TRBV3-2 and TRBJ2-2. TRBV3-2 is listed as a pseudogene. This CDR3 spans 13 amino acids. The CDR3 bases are TGTGCCAGCAGCCGGGTAACAAGCGGGGAGCTGTTTTTT. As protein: CASSRVTSGELFF.

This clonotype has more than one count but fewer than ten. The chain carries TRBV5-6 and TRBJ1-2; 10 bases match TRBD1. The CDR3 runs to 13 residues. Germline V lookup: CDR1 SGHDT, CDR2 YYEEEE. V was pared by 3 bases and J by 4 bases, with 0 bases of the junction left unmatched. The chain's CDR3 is CASSWTGGYGYTF. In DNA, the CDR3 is TGTGCCAGCAGCTGGACAGGGGGCTATGGCTACACCTTC.

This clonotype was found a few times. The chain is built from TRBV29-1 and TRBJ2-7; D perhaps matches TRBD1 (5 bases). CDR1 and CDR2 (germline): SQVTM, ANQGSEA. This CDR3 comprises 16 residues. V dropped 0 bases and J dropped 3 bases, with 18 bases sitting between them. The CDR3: CSVEEPEQGGFYEQYF. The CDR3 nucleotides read TGCAGCGTTGAAGAACCGGAGCAGGGCGGTTTCTACGAGCAGTACTTC.

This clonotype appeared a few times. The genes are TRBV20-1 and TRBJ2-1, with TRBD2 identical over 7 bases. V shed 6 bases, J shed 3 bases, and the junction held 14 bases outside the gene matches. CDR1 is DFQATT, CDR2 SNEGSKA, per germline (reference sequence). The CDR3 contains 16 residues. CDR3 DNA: TGCAGTGCGAGACTACCGAGCGGGAAGGTCTACAATGAGCAGTTCTTC. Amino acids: CSARLPSGKVYNEQFF.

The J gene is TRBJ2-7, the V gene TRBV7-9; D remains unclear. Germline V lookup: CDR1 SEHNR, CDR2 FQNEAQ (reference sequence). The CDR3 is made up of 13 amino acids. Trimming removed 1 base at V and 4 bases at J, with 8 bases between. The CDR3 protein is CASSLVLGYEQYF. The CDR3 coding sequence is TGTGCCAGCAGCTTAGTTCTAGGTTACGAGCAGTACTTC.

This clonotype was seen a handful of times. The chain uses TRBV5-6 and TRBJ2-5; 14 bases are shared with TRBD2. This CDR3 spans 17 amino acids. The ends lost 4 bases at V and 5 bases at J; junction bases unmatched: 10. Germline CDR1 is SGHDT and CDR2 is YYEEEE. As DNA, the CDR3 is TGTGCCAGCAGCCTCGGGACTAGCGGGAGTTTGTTGGAGACCCAGTACTTC. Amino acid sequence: CASSLGTSGSLLETQYF.

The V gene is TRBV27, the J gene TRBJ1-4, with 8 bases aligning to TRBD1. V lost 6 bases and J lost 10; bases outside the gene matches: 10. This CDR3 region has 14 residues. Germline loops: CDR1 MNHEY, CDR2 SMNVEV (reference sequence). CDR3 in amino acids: CASRTQGAYGKLFF. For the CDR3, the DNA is TGTGCCAGCAGAACTCAGGGGGCTTACGGAAAACTGTTTTTT.

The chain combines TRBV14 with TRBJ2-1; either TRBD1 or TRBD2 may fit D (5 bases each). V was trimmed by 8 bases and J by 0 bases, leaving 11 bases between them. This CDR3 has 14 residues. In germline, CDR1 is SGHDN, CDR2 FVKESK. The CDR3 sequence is CASAAGSSYNEQFF. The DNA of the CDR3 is TGTGCCAGCGCGGCAGGGAGCTCCTACAATGAGCAGTTCTTC. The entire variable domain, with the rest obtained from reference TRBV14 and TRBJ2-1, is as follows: EAGVTQFPSHSVIEKGQTVTLRCDPISGHDNLYWYRRVMGKEIKFLLHFVKESKQDESGMPNNRFLAERTGGTYSTLKVQPAELEDSGVYFCASAAGSSYNEQFFGPGTRLTVL.

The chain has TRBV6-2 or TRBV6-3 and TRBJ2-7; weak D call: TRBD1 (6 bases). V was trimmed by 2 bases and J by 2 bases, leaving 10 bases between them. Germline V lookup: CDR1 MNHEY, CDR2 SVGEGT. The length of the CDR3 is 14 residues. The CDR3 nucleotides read TGTGCCAGCAGTTACGGGGACACCACCTACGAGCAGTACTTC. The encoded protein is CASSYGDTTYEQYF.

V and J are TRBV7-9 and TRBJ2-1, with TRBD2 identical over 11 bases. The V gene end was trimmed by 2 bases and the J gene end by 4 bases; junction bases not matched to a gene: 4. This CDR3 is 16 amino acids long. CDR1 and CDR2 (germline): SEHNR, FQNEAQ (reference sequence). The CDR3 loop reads CASSLTLAGEYNEQFF. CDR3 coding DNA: TGTGCCAGCAGCTTAACACTAGCGGGAGAGTACAATGAGCAGTTCTTC.

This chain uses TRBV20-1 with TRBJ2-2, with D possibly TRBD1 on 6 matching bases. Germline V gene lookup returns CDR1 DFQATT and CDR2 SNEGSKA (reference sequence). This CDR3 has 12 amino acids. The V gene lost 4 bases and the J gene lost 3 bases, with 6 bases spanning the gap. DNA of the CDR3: TGCAGTGCTAACAGGGACACCGGGGAGCTGTTTTTT. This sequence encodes CSANRDTGELFF.

The CDR3 is CASSPQRPSYNEQFF. CDR3 nucleotide sequence: TGTGCCAGCAGTCCCCAGAGGCCCTCCTACAATGAGCAGTTCTTC. V is TRBV27 and J is TRBJ2-1; D gene ambiguous. CDR1 MNHEY and CDR2 SMNVEV come from the germline V gene (reference sequence). Trimming left V 5 bases short and J 0 bases short, with 11 bases between. This CDR3 is 15 amino acids long.

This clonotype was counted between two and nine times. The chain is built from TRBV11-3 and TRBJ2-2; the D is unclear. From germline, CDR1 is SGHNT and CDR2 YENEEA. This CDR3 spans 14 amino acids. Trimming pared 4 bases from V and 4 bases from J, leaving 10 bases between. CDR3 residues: CASSSSPSTGELFF. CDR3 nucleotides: TGTGCCAGCAGCTCCTCTCCGAGCACCGGGGAGCTGTTTTTT.

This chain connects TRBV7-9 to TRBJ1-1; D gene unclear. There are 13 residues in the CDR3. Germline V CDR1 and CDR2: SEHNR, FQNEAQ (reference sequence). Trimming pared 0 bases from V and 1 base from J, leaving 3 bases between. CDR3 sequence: CASSLAQNTEAFF. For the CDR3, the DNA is TGTGCCAGCAGCTTAGCCCAGAACACTGAAGCTTTCTTT. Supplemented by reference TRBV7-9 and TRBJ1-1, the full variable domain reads DTGVSQNPRHKITKRGQNVTFRCDPISEHNRLYWYRQTLGQGPEFLTYFQNEAQLEKSRLLSDRFSAERPKGSFSTLEIQRTEQGDSAMYLCASSLAQNTEAFFGQGTRLTVV.

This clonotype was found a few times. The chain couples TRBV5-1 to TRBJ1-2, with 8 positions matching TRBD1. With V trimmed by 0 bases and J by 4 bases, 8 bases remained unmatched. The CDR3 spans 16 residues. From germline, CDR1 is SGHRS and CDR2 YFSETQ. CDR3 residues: CASSLDPDRAVYGYTF. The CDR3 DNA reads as TGCGCCAGCAGCTTGGATCCGGACAGGGCCGTCTATGGCTACACCTTC.